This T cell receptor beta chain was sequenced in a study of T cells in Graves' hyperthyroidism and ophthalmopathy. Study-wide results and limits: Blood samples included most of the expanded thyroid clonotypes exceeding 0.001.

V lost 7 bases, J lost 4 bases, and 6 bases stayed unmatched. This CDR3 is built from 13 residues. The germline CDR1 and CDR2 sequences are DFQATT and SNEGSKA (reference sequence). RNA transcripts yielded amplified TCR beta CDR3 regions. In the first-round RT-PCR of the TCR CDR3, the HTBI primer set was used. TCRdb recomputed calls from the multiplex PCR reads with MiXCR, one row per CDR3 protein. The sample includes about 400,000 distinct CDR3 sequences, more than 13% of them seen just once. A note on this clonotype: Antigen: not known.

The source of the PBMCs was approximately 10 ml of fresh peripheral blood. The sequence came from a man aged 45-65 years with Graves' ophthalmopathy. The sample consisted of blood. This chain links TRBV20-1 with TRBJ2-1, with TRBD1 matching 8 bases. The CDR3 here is CSGQGAEYNEQFF. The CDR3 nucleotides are TGCAGTGGCCAGGGGGCGGAGTACAATGAGCAGTTCTTC.